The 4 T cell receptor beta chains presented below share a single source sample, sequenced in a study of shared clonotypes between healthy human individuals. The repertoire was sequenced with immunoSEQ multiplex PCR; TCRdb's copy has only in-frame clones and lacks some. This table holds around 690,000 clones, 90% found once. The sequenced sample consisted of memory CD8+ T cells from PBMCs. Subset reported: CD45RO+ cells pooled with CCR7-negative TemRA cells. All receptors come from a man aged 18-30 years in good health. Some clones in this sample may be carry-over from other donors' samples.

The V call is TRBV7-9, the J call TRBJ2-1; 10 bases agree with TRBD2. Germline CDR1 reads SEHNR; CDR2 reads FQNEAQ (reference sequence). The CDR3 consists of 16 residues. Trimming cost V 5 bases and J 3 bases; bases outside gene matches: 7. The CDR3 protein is CASSPASGRNYNEQFF. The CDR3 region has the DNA TGTGCCAGCAGCCCCGCTAGCGGGAGAAACTACAATGAGCAGTTCTTC.

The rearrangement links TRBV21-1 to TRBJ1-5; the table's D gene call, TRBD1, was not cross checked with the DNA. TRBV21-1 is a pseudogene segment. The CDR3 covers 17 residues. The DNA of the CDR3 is TGTGCCAGCAGCCCCCTGAACCCAGATCACCGCAATCAGCCCCAGCATTTT. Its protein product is CASSPLNPDHRNQPQHF.

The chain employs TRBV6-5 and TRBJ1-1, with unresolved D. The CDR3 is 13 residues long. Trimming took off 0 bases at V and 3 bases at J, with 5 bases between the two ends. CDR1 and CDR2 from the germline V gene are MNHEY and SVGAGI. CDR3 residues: CASSYSGYTEAFF. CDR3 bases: TGTGCCAGCAGTTACTCAGGGTACACTGAAGCTTTCTTT.

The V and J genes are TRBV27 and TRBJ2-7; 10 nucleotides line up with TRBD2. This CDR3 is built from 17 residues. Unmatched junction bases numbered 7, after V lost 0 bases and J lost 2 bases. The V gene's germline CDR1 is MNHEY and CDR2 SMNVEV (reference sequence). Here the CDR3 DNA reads TGTGCCAGCAGTTTATCACCCAGCGGGAGGGTCCCCTACGAGCAGTACTTC. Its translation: CASSLSPSGRVPYEQYF.